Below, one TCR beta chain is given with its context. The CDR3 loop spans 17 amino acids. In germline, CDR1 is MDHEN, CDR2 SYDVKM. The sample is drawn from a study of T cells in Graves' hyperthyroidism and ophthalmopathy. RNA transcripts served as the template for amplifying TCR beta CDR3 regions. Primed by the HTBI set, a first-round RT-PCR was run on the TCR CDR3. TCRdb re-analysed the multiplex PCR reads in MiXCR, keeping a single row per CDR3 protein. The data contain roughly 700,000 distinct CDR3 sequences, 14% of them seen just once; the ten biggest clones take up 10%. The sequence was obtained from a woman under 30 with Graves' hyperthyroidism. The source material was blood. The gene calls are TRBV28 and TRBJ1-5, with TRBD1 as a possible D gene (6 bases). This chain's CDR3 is CSALPGGRGYSNQPQHF. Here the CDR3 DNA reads TGTTCAGCCCTCCCGGGAGGGAGGGGGTATAGCAATCAGCCCCAGCATTTT.